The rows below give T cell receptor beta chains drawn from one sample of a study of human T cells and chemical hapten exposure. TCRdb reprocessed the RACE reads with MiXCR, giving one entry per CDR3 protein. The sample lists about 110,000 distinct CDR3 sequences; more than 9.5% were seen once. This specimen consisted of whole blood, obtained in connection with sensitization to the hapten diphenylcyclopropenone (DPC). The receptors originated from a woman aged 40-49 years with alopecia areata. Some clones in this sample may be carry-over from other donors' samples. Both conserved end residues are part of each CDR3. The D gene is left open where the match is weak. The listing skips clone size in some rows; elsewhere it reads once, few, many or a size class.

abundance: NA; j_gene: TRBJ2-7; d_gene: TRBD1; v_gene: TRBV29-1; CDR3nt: TGCAGCGTGGGACAGTTGAGCTCCTACGAGCAGTACTTC; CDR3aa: CSVGQLSSYEQYF
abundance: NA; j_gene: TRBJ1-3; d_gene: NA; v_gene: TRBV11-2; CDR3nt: TGTGCCAGCAGTTCCTTCGTGGGCCCGACTGGAAACACCATATATTTT; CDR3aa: CASSSFVGPTGNTIYF
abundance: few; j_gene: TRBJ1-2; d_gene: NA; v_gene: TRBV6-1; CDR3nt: TGTGCCAGCCTCCGAGCCGGCAATACTGATGGCTACACCTTC; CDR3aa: CASLRAGNTDGYTF
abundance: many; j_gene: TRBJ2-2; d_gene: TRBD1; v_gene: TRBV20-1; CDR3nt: TGCAGTGCTAGAGGGGACAGGGAGACCTACACCGGGGAGCTGTTTTTT; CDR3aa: CSARGDRETYTGELFF
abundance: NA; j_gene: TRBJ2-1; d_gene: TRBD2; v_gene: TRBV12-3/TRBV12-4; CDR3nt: TGTGCCAGCAGTTTTAGCGGGGGGGAAACTCAGCAGTTCTTC; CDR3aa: CASSFSGGETQQFF
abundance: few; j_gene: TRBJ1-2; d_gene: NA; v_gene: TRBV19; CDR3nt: TGTGCCAGTAGTCCCAATTCAGGGTACTATGGCTACACCTTC; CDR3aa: CASSPNSGYYGYTF
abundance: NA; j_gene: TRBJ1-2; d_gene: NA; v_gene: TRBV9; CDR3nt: TGTGCCAGCAGCGTAGGGTGGCAGAATAACTATGGCTACACCTTC; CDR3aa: CASSVGWQNNYGYTF
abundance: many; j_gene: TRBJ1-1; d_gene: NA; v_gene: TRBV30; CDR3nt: TGTGCCTGGAGGCGACAGAGTGGTAACACTGAAGCTTTCTTT; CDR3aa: CAWRRQSGNTEAFF
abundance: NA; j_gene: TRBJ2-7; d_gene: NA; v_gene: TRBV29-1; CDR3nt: TGCAGCGGGACCGGGAGCTCCTACGAGCAGTACTTC; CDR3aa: CSGTGSSYEQYF
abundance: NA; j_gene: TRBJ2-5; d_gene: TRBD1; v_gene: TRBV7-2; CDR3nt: TGTGCCAGCAGCACGGACAGGGGGCGTGAAGAGACCCAGTACTTC; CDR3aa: CASSTDRGREETQYF
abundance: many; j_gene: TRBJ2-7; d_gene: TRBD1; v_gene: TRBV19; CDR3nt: TGTGCCAGTAGTATTGCAGCAGGGGGCTACGAGCAGTACTTC; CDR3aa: CASSIAAGGYEQYF
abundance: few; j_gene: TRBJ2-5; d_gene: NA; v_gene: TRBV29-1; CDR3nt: TGCAGCGTTGGCACGGTCGAGACCCAGTACTTC; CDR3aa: CSVGTVETQYF
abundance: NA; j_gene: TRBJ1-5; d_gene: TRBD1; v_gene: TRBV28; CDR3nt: TGTGCCAGCATAAACAGGGGGCCTAGTCAGCCCCAGCATTTT; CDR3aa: CASINRGPSQPQHF
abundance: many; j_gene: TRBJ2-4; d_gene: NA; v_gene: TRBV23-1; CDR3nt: TGCGCCAGCAGTCAATGCGGGGCCAAAAACATTCAGTACTTC; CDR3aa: CASSQCGAKNIQYF
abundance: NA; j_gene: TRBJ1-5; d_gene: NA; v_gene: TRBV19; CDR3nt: TGTGCCAGTAGCTTACAGGGACCCCAGCATTTT; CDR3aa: CASSLQGPQHF
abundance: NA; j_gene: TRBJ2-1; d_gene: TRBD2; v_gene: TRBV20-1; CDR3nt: TGCAGTGCCCAGGAGGGGCTAGCGGGAGGGGGTTGGTACAATGAGCAGTTCTTC; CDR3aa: CSAQEGLAGGGWYNEQFF
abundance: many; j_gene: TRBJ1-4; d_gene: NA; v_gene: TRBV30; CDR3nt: TGTGCCTTCTCCCCCGCGACAGTTGGAAAGGAAAAACTGTTTTTT; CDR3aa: CAFSPATVGKEKLFF
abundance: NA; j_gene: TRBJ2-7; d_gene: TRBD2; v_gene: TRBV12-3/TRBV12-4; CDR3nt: TGTGCCAGCAGTCAGAGCGGGAATTGGAACGAGCAGTACTTC; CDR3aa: CASSQSGNWNEQYF
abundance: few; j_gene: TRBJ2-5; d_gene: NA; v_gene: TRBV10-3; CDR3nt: TGTGCCATCAGTGACTCAGTGGCCCAGTACTTC; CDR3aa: CAISDSVAQYF
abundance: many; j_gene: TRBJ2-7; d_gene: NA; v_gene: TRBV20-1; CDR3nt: TGCAGTGCTAGAGTAGTGGGGAGGCCGACCTACGAGCAGTACTTC; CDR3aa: CSARVVGRPTYEQYF
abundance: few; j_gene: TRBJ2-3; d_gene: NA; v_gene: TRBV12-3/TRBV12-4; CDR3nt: TGTGCCAGCAGTTTGGAGGGGGGTTATACGCAGTATTTT; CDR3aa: CASSLEGGYTQYF
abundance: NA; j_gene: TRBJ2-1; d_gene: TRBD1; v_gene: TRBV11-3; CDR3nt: TGTGCCAGCAGCTTATCCGACAGGGACCAAATAAGCTCCTACAATGAGCAGTTCTTC; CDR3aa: CASSLSDRDQISSYNEQFF
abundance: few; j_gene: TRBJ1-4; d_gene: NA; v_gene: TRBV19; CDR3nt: TGTGCCAGTATCGACATACCCAGCGAAAAACTGTTTTTT; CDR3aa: CASIDIPSEKLFF
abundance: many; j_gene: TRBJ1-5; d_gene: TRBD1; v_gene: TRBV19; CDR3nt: TGTGCCAGTGACCCCGACAGGGGCAATCAGCCCCAGCATTTT; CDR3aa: CASDPDRGNQPQHF
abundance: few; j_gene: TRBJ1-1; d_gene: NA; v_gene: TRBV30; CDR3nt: TGTGCCTGGAGTGAGCAAGTGCACGCTTTCTTT; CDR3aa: CAWSEQVHAFF
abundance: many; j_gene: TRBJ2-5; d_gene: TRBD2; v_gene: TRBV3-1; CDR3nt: TGTGCCAGCAGCCAGGGGTTAGCGGGAGTGGGGGAGACCCAGTACTTC; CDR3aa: CASSQGLAGVGETQYF
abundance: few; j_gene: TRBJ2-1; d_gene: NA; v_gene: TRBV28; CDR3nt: TGTGCCAGCAGTGCGAGGGATGAGCAGTTCTTC; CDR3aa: CASSARDEQFF
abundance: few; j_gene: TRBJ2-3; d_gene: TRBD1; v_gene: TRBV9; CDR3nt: TGTGCCAGCAGCGGACGGGACAGGGGGGTTCCAGATACGCAGTATTTT; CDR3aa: CASSGRDRGVPDTQYF
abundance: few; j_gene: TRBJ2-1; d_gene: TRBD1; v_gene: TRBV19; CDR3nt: TGTGCCACCTGGACAGGGGTAGGCAATGAGCAGTTCTTC; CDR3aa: CATWTGVGNEQFF
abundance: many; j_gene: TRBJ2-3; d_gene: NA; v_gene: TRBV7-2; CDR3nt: TGTGCCAGCAGCTTAAAGCGCCCCCCGGGAGATACGCAGTATTTT; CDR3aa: CASSLKRPPGDTQYF
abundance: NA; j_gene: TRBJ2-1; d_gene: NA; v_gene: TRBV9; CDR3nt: TGTGCCAGCAGCGGCCGTGGGGGCGACAGGCGGTTAATCAATGAGCAGTTCTTC; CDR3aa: CASSGRGGDRRLINEQFF
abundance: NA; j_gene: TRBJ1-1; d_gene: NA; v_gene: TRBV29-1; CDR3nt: TGCAGCGTTGATGGCCACCGTTACACTGAAGCTTTCTTT; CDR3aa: CSVDGHRYTEAFF
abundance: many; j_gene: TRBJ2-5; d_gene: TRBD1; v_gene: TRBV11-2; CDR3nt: TGTGCCAGCAGCTCAACCACGGGACAGGGGGAGACCCAGTACTTC; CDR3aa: CASSSTTGQGETQYF
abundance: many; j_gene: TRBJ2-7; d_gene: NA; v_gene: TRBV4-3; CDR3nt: TGCGCCAGCAGCCAGGAAACCGGGGGCTACTACGAGCAGTACTTC; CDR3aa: CASSQETGGYYEQYF
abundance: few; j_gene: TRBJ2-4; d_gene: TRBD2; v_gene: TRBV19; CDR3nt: TGTGCCAGTAGTCCCGGACTAGCGGGGGGGCCCGCCAAAAACATTCAGTACTTC; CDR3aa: CASSPGLAGGPAKNIQYF
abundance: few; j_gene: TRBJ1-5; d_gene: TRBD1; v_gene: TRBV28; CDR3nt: TGTGCCAGCAGTCCGGGACAGGGGTCGGGTCAGCCCCAGCATTTT; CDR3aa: CASSPGQGSGQPQHF
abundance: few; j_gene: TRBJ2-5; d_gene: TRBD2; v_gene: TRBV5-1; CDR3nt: TGCGCCAGCAGCACGGGACTAGCGGGAGACGGGACCCAGTACTTC; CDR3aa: CASSTGLAGDGTQYF
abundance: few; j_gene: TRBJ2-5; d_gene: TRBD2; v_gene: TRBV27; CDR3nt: TGTGCCAGCTCCCGGGGGGTAGCGGGACCGACCCAGTACTTC; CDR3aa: CASSRGVAGPTQYF
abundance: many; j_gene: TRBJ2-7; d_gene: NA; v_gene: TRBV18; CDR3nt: TGTGCCAGCTCACTGGACGGGTACGAGCAGTACTTC; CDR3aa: CASSLDGYEQYF
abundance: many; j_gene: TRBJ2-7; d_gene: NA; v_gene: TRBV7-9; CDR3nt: TGTGCCAGCAGCTCAAAAGTTTCCTACGAGCAGTACTTC; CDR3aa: CASSSKVSYEQYF
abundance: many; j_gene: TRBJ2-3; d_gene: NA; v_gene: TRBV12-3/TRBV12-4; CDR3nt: TGTGCCAGCAGAACCGGACCTCCCGGGACTCCAAAGACAGATACGCAGTATTTT; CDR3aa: CASRTGPPGTPKTDTQYF
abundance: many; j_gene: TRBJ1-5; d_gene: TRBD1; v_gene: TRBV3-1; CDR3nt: TGTGCCAGCAGCCCGGGGGACAGGGGTAATCAGCCCCAGCATTTT; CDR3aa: CASSPGDRGNQPQHF
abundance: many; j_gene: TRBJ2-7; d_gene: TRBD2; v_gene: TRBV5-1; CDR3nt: TGCGCCAGCAGCTTGGTTCTAGCGGGAAATTACGAGCAGTACTTC; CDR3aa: CASSLVLAGNYEQYF
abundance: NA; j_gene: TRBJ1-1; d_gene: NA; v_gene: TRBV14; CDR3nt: TGTGCCAGCAGCCCCAGGTGGGGAGGGACTGAAGCTTTCTTT; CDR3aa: CASSPRWGGTEAFF
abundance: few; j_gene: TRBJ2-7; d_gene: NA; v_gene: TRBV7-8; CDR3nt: TGTGCCAGCAGCTTAAGGTGGGACGCACCCTACGAGCAGTACTTC; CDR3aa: CASSLRWDAPYEQYF
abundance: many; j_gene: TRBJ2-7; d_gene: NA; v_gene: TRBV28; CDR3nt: TGTGCCAGCAGTTTTGAGGCAGGGGCGGTGAACCCGGACTCCTACGAGCAGTACTTC; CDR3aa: CASSFEAGAVNPDSYEQYF
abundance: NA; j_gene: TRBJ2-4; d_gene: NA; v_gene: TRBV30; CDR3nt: TGTGCCTGGAGTCGTCAGGGGTCGGAAAACATTCAGTACTTC; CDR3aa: CAWSRQGSENIQYF
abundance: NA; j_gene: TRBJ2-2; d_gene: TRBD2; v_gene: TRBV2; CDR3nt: TGTGCCAGCAGTGAAACTAGCGCGGGCACCGGGGAGCTGTTTTTT; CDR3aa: CASSETSAGTGELFF